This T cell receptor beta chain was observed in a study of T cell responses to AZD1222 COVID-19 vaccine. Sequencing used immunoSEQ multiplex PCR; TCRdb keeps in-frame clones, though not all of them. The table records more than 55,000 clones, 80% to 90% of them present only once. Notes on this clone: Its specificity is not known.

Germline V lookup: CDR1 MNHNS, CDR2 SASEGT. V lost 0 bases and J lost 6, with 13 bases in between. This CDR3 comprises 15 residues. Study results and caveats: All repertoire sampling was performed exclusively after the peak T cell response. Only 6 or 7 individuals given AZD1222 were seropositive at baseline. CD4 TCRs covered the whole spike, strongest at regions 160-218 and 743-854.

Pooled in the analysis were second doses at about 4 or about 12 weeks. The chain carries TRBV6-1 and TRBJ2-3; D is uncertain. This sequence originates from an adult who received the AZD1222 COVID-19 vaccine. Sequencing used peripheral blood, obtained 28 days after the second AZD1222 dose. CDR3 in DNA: TGTGCCAGCAGTGAAGCCAACTACCATGCGGATACGCAGTATTTT. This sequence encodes CASSEANYHADTQYF.